These 7 T cell receptor beta chains were all obtained from the same sample, sequenced in a study of blood T cell repertoires in COVID-19. TCRdb's table, derived via immunoSEQ multiplex PCR, lists solely in-frame clones and lacks some. The table shows about 120,000 clones, with approximately 82% occurring only once. The material sequenced was peripheral blood. These receptors all come from a man in his sixties with acute or convalescent COVID-19.

This clone was observed once. The J gene is TRBJ2-5, the V gene TRBV4-1; a weak D match, TRBD2 (6 bases). The germline CDR1 and CDR2 sequences are MGHRA and YSYEKL. The V end was cut by 2 bases, the J end by 2 bases, with 12 bases between. This CDR3 comprises 15 residues. The CDR3 loop reads CASSQLGTSQETQYF. The CDR3, as DNA: TGCGCCAGCAGCCAACTCGGGACTTCGCAAGAGACCCAGTACTTC.

This clone was observed a single time. The gene calls are TRBV6-5 and TRBJ2-7, with D possibly TRBD1 on 6 matching bases. The V gene's germline CDR1 is MNHEY and CDR2 SVGAGI. Trimming pared 5 bases from V and 7 bases from J, leaving 15 bases between. CDR3 length: 13 amino acids. CDR3 amino acids: CASSTSRGPEQYF. CDR3 sequence (DNA): TGTGCCAGCAGTACCTCCAGGGGTCCTGAGCAGTACTTC.

This sequence joins TRBV27 and TRBJ2-1; 9 positions agree with TRBD2. Per the germline V gene, CDR1 is MNHEY and CDR2 is SMNVEV (reference sequence). This CDR3 region has 14 residues. Germline trimming cut 5 bases from V and 4 bases from J; bases unmatched to any gene: 3. The CDR3 nucleotides read TGTGCCAGCAGTCCGACTAGCGGTTACAATGAGCAGTTCTTC. Protein sequence: CASSPTSGYNEQFF.

CDR3 nucleotide sequence: TGTGCCAGCTTCTCGGAACAGGGGGCTCGGGAGCAGTACTTC. It encodes CASFSEQGAREQYF. This rearrangement joins TRBV5-5 to TRBJ2-7; 9 bases align to TRBD1. The V gene end was trimmed by 7 bases and the J gene end by 7 bases; junction bases not matched to a gene: 12. CDR1 and CDR2 from the germline V gene are SGHKS and YYEKEE (reference sequence). This CDR3 is 14 amino acids long. Full variable domain (rest looked up from reference TRBV5-5 and TRBJ2-7): DAGVTQSPTHLIKTRGQQVTLRCSPISGHKSVSWYQQVLGQGPQFIFQYYEKEERGRGNFPDRFSARQFPNYSSELNVNALLLGDSALYLCASFSEQGAREQYFGPGTRLTVT.

J is TRBJ2-7 and V is TRBV5-1; 10 bases are a match to TRBD1. The CDR3 totals 14 residues. Trimming at V came to 5 bases and at J to 1 base, leaving 3 bases not matched to a gene. The germline V gene has CDR1 SGHRS and CDR2 YFSETQ. CDR3: CASRTGGTSYEQYF. The DNA of the CDR3 is TGCGCCAGCAGGACAGGGGGCACTTCCTACGAGCAGTACTTC.

The table lists this clone with a count of one. This chain links TRBV7-8 with TRBJ1-5; 7 bases align to TRBD1. The V gene end was trimmed by 5 bases and the J gene end by 0 bases; junction bases not matched to a gene: 7. Germline V gives CDR1 SGHVS, CDR2 FQNEAQ. CDR3 length: 16 residues. The CDR3 region has the DNA TGTGCCAGCAGCCCCTTTAGGGGGCTTAGCAATCAGCCCCAGCATTTT. Its translation: CASSPFRGLSNQPQHF.

This clone was seen only once. This chain joins TRBV5-4 and TRBJ1-1, with 8 bases lining up with TRBD1. Losses at the gene ends were 3 bases for V and 5 bases for J; bases not matched to a gene: 6. CDR1 and CDR2 from the germline V gene are SGHNT and YYREEE (reference sequence). The CDR3 contains 14 residues. The CDR3 region is CASSWTGIRTEAFF. DNA for the CDR3: TGTGCCAGCAGCTGGACAGGGATAAGAACTGAAGCTTTCTTT. The whole variable domain, remainder taken from reference TRBV5-4 and TRBJ1-1, is ETGVTQSPTHLIKTRGQQVTLRCSSQSGHNTVSWYQQALGQGPQFIFQYYREEENGRGNFPPRFSGLQFPNYSSELNVNALELDDSALYLCASSWTGIRTEAFFGQGTRLTVV.